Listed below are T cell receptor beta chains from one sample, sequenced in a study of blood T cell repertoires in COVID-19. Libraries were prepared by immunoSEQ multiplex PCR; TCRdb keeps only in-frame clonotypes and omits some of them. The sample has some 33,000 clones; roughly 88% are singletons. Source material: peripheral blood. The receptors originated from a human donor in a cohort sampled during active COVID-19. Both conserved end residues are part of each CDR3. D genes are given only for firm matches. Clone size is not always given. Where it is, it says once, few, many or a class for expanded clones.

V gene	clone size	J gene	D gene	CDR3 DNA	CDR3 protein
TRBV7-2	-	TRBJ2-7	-	TGTGCCAGCAGCCAAGGGAGTAGAGTAGGGACCTACGAGCAGTACTTC	CASSQGSRVGTYEQYF
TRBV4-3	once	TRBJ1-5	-	TGCGCCAGCAGCCAGGGAGCCCAATGGGGTCAGCCCCAGCATTTT	CASSQGAQWGQPQHF
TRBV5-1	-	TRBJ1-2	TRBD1	TGCGCCAGCAGCCCCGACAGGGGAGAAAGAGGCTACACCTTC	CASSPDRGERGYTF
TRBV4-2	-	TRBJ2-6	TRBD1	TGTGCCAGCAGCCAAGAAAGGACAGGCCTTAGTGGGGCCAACGTCCTGACTTTC	CASSQERTGLSGANVLTF
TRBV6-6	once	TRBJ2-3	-	TGTGCCAGCGCTCGAGGCGGGACCTTCACAGATACGCAGTATTTT	CASARGGTFTDTQYF
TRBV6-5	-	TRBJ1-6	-	TGTGCCAGCAGTTACGGGGGGGACCCATATAATTCACCCCTCCACTTT	CASSYGGDPYNSPLHF
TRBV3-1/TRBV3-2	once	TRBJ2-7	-	TGTGCCAGCAGCCGGCCGACAGCCAACGAGCAGTACTTC	CASSRPTANEQYF
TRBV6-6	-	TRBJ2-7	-	TGTGCCAGCAGTTACTCGAGAGGAGGGGACGAGCAGTACTTC	CASSYSRGGDEQYF
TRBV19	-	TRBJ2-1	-	TGTGCCAGTAGTCTGCTCCGGACAAATGGTAATGAGCAGTTCTTC	CASSLLRTNGNEQFF
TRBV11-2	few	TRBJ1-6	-	TGTGCCAGCAGCTTAGGCGCCAATAATTCACCCCTCCACTTT	CASSLGANNSPLHF
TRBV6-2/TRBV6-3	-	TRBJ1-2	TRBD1	TGTGCCAGCAGTTACGGGCGACAGGGGCATAGCACCTTC	CASSYGRQGHSTF
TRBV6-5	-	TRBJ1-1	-	TGTGCCAGCAGCCGAAGACGAGGAAAGGGGACTGAAGCTTTCTTT	CASSRRRGKGTEAFF
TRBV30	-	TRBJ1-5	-	TGTGCCTGGACTCGGGATAGCAATCAGCCCCAGCATTTT	CAWTRDSNQPQHF
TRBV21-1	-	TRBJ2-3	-	TGTGCCAGCAGGTGGGGGCTAACCGGGACGGCTAGCACAGATACGCAGTATTTT	CASRWGLTGTASTDTQYF
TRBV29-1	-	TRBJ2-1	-	TGCAGCGTAGAGGAGGTAGCCTACTCCTACAATGAGCAGTTCTTC	CSVEEVAYSYNEQFF
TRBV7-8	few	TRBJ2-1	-	TGTGCCAGCAGCTCTCTCGCTAGCTGGACCTCCTACAATGAGCAGTTCTTC	CASSSLASWTSYNEQFF
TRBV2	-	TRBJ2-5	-	TGTGCCAGCAGTGATGGACAAGGGGGTGGGGCCCAGTACTTC	CASSDGQGGGAQYF
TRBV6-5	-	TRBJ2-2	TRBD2	TGTGCCAGCAGTTCTAGCGGGGGGGCGAACACCGGGGAGCTGTTTTTT	CASSSSGGANTGELFF
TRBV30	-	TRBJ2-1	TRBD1	TGTGCCTGGAGTCACAGGGGCAATGAGCAGTTCTTC	CAWSHRGNEQFF
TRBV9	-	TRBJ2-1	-	TGTGCCAGCAGCGTAGGAGGGCATGAGCAGTTCTTC	CASSVGGHEQFF
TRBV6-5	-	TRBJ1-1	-	TGTGCCAGCAGTCAGGGAAGAACACGAACTGAAGCTTTCTTT	CASSQGRTRTEAFF
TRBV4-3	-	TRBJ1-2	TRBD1	TGCGCCAGCAGCCCCGGGACAGGGCATGGCTACACCTTC	CASSPGTGHGYTF
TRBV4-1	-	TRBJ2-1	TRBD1	TGCGCCAGCAGCCTCCGGACAGGGGTTGAGCAGTTCTTC	CASSLRTGVEQFF
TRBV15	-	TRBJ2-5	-	TGTGCCACCAGCCATCAGGGTTCCCAAGAGACCCAGTACTTC	CATSHQGSQETQYF
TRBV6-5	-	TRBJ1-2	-	TGTGCCAGCAGTTACTCCGGTAGCAGGGGCGACTATGGCTACACCTTC	CASSYSGSRGDYGYTF
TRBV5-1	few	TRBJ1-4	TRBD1	TGCGCCAGCAGCTTAAACAGGGGAAATGAAAAACTGTTTTTT	CASSLNRGNEKLFF
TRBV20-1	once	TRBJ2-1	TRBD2	TGCAGTGCTAGTGGGCGGGGGATCGGCAATGAGCAGTTCTTC	CSASGRGIGNEQFF
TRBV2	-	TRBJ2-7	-	TGTGCCAGCAGAGAACAGGGTAGCTCCTACGAGCAGTACTTC	CASREQGSSYEQYF
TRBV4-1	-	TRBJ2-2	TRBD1	TGCGCCAGCAGGCGACAGGGGGCGTCCGGGGAGCTGTTTTTT	CASRRQGASGELFF
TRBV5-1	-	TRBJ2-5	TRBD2	TGCGCCAGCAGCACGGGACTAGCGGAAGAGACCCAGTACTTC	CASSTGLAEETQYF
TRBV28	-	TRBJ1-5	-	TGTGCCAGCAGTTTTCCAGGGAAACAGCCCCAGCATTTT	CASSFPGKQPQHF
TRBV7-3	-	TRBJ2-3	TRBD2	TGTGCCAGCAGCTTAAGTAGCGGGGAATCCACAGATACGCAGTATTTT	CASSLSSGESTDTQYF
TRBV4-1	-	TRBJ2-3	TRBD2	TGCGCCAGCAGCCAAGATCCGGCTAGCGGGGGCTGGGCAAGGCAGTATTTT	CASSQDPASGGWARQYF
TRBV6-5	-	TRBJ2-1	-	TGTGCCAGCACTCTAGAGTCTCACAATGAGCAGTTCTTC	CASTLESHNEQFF
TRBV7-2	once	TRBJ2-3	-	TGTGCCAGCAGCTTAGTTGGGTTGCCAGGGATCGATACGCAGTATTTT	CASSLVGLPGIDTQYF
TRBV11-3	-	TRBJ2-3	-	TGTGCCAGCAGCCACGGGGGTCAGGCAGATACGCAGTATTTT	CASSHGGQADTQYF
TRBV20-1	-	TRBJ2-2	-	TGCAGTGCTTCGTACACCGGGGAGCTGTTTTTT	CSASYTGELFF
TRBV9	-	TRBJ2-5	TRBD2	TGTGCCAGCAGCCCTATAGCGGGGGGGCAGGAGACCCAGTACTTC	CASSPIAGGQETQYF
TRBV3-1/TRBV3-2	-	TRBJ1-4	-	TGTGCCAGCAGCCCTGAACTAACGTGGAAACTGTTTTTT	CASSPELTWKLFF
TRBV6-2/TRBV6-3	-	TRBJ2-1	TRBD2	TGTGCCAGCAGTACTGCGGGGGGCCCGTTCTTC	CASSTAGGPFF
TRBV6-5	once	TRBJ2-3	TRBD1	TGTGCCAGCACCAGACAGGGGGGTTCAGATACGCAGTATTTT	CASTRQGGSDTQYF
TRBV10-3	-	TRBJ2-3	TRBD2	TGTGCCATCAGTCTAGCGGCTAGCACAGATACGCAGTATTTT	CAISLAASTDTQYF
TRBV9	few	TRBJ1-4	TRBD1	TGTGCCAGCAGCGACCAGACAGGGGGTAACGAAAAACTGTTTTTT	CASSDQTGGNEKLFF
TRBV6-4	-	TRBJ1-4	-	TGTGCCAGCAGTGACTCGCGGGGTGAAAAACTGTTTTTT	CASSDSRGEKLFF
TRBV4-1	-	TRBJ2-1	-	TGCGCCAGCAGCCAAGGGGTAGCGGCAACCTACAATGAGCAGTTCTTC	CASSQGVAATYNEQFF
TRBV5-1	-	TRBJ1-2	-	TGCGCCAGCAGCAAGGACAGCCCTAACTATGGCTACACCTTC	CASSKDSPNYGYTF
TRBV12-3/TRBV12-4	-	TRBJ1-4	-	TGTGCCAGCAGTTCCCCTCGGGGAGAGCTGTTTTTT	CASSSPRGELFF
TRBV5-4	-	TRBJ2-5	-	TGTGCCAGCAGCTTGGTATATCAAGAGACCCAGTACTTC	CASSLVYQETQYF
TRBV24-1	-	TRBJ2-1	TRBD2	TGTGCCACCAGTGATCCTATGCGGGGGGAGGAGTTCTTC	CATSDPMRGEEFF
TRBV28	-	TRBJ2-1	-	TGTGCCAGCAGTTCCCACGGGGGCTACAATGAGCAGTTCTTC	CASSSHGGYNEQFF
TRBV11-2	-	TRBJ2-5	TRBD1	TGTGCCAGCAGCGGACAGGGAAAAGAGACCCAGTACTTC	CASSGQGKETQYF
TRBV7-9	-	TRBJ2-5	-	TGTGCCAGCAGCGGAGGAGGGCTCGCAGAGACCCAGTACTTC	CASSGGGLAETQYF